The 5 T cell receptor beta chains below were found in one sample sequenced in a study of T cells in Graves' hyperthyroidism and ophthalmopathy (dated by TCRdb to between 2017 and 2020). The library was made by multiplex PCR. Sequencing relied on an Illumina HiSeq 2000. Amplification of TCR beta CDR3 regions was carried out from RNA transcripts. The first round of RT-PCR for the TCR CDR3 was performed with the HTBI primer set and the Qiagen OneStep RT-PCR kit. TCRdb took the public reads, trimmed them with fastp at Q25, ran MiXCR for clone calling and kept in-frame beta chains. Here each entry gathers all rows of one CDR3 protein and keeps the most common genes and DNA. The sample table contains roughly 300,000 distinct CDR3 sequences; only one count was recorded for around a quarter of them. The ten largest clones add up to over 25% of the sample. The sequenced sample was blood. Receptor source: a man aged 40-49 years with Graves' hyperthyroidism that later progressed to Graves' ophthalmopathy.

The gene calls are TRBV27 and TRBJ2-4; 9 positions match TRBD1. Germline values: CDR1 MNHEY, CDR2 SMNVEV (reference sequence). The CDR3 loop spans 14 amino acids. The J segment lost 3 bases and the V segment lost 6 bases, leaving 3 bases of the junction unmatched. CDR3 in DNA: TGTGCCAGCAGACAGGGGGCTGTCAAAAACATTCAGTACTTC. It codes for CASRQGAVKNIQYF.

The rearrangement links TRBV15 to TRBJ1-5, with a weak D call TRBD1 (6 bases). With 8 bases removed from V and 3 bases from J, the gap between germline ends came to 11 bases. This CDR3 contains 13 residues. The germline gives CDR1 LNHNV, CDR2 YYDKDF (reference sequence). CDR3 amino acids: CATCGQFNQPQHF. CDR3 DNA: TGTGCCACCTGCGGACAGTTCAATCAGCCCCAGCATTTT.

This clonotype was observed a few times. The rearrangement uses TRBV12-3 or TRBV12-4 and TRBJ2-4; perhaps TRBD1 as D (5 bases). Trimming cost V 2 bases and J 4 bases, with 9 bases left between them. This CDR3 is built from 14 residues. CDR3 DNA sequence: TGTGCCAGCAGTTTAACCGACAGAAAAAACATTCAGTACTTC. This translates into CASSLTDRKNIQYF.

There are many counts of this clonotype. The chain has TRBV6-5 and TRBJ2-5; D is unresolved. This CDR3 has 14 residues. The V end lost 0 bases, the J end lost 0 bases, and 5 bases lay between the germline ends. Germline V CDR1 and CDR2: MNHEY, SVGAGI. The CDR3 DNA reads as TGTGCCAGCAGTTACTCGGGCTACCAAGAGACCCAGTACTTC. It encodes CASSYSGYQETQYF.

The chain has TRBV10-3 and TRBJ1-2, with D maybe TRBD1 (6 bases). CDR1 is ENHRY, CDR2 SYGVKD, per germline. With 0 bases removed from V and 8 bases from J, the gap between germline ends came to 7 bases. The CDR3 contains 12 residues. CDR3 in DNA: TGTGCCATCAGTGAGTCGGGGGGCGGCTACACCTTC. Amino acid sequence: CAISESGGGYTF.